This TCR beta chain is from a study of early T cells in non-severe SARS-CoV-2 infection. This clonotype was seen ten or more times. In TCRdb, the 5' RACE reads were re-called with MiXCR into one record per CDR3 protein. The top ten clones hold roughly 16% of a sample with about 70,000 distinct CDR3 sequences, 9% to 10% of them seen once. CDR3 size: 15 residues. V gave up 4 bases and J gave up 2 bases; unmatched junction bases: 5. The germline gives CDR1 SGHRS, CDR2 YFSETQ. The sequencing here drew on whole blood, taken at baseline. This clonotype was obtained from an adult who was a healthcare worker with PCR-confirmed SARS-CoV-2 infection or an uninfected control (not recorded which). The chain employs TRBV5-1 and TRBJ1-4; 7 nucleotides agree with TRBD1. The CDR3 coding sequence is TGCGCCAGCAGCACCGGACAGGCGACTAATGAAAAACTGTTTTTT. Its protein product is CASSTGQATNEKLFF.